This is a list of T cell receptor beta chains from one sample in a study of OX40 agonist ivuxolimab in advanced cancers. Sequenced by immunoSEQ multiplex PCR; TCRdb stores in-frame clones only, minus some. Among roughly 67,000 clones, about 89% were seen once, and the ten largest hold roughly 0.64%. Here the sequenced sample was CD4+ or CD8+ T cells sorted from blood, taken in a trial of the OX40 agonist ivuxolimab. Receptors originate from an adult with an advanced solid tumor such as melanoma, head and neck, liver or kidney cancer. Both conserved end residues are part of each CDR3. The order of the fields is V gene, clone size, D gene, J gene, CDR3 protein, CDR3 DNA. A D gene is named only where the DNA matches it firmly. Size is omitted from some rows. Given values are once, few, many or a class for expanded clones.

V gene: TRBV7-8
clone size: -
D gene: -
J gene: TRBJ2-7
CDR3 protein: CASSLEVYEQYF
CDR3 DNA: TGTGCCAGCAGCTTAGAGGTATACGAGCAGTACTTC

V gene: TRBV11-3
clone size: -
D gene: TRBD2
J gene: TRBJ2-3
CDR3 protein: CASSSSGRGTDTQYF
CDR3 DNA: TGTGCCAGCAGCTCTAGCGGGAGGGGCACAGATACGCAGTATTTT

V gene: TRBV11-3
clone size: few
D gene: TRBD1
J gene: TRBJ2-2
CDR3 protein: CASSASGTGLAGELFF
CDR3 DNA: TGTGCCAGCAGCGCCTCCGGGACAGGGTTAGCCGGGGAGCTGTTTTTT

V gene: TRBV9
clone size: -
D gene: -
J gene: TRBJ2-5
CDR3 protein: CASSVGGSGWETQYF
CDR3 DNA: TGTGCCAGCAGCGTAGGAGGTAGCGGATGGGAGACCCAGTACTTC

V gene: TRBV28
clone size: -
D gene: -
J gene: TRBJ1-1
CDR3 protein: CASSQRLEAFF
CDR3 DNA: TGTGCCAGCAGTCAAAGACTGGAAGCTTTCTTT

V gene: TRBV18
clone size: -
D gene: -
J gene: TRBJ2-5
CDR3 protein: CASSPQTRGIIVETQYF
CDR3 DNA: TGTGCCAGCTCACCACAAACACGGGGGATAATAGTCGAGACCCAGTACTTC

V gene: TRBV6-6
clone size: -
D gene: TRBD1
J gene: TRBJ1-5
CDR3 protein: CASSPGTGFNQPQHF
CDR3 DNA: TGTGCCAGCAGTCCAGGGACAGGGTTTAATCAGCCCCAGCATTTT

V gene: TRBV9
clone size: -
D gene: -
J gene: TRBJ2-7
CDR3 protein: CASSVGAVAEDSYEQYF
CDR3 DNA: TGTGCCAGCAGCGTAGGGGCAGTAGCGGAGGACTCCTACGAGCAGTACTTC

V gene: TRBV6-1
clone size: -
D gene: -
J gene: TRBJ2-1
CDR3 protein: CASSSRNEQFF
CDR3 DNA: TGTGCCAGCAGCTCCAGAAATGAGCAGTTCTTC

V gene: TRBV6-5
clone size: -
D gene: TRBD1
J gene: TRBJ1-1
CDR3 protein: CASSRQGLNTEAFF
CDR3 DNA: TGTGCCAGCAGTAGACAGGGACTGAACACTGAAGCTTTCTTT

V gene: TRBV10-3
clone size: -
D gene: -
J gene: TRBJ1-5
CDR3 protein: CAISDGGINQPQHF
CDR3 DNA: TGTGCCATCAGTGATGGGGGGATAAATCAGCCCCAGCATTTT

V gene: TRBV5-1
clone size: -
D gene: -
J gene: TRBJ1-2
CDR3 protein: CASSLGGLSNYGYTF
CDR3 DNA: TGCGCCAGCAGCTTGGGGGGTTTATCCAACTATGGCTACACCTTC

V gene: TRBV13
clone size: -
D gene: -
J gene: TRBJ2-7
CDR3 protein: CASSLGSLARSYEQYF
CDR3 DNA: TGTGCCAGCAGCTTAGGAAGTCTAGCCCGCTCCTACGAGCAGTACTTC

V gene: TRBV28
clone size: -
D gene: TRBD1
J gene: TRBJ1-2
CDR3 protein: CASRSPTGGGYTF
CDR3 DNA: TGTGCCAGCAGGTCACCGACAGGGGGGGGCTACACCTTC

V gene: TRBV19
clone size: once
D gene: TRBD1
J gene: TRBJ1-2
CDR3 protein: CASSPGQGQGAYGYTF
CDR3 DNA: TGTGCCAGTAGTCCGGGACAGGGGCAGGGGGCCTATGGCTACACCTTC

V gene: TRBV19
clone size: -
D gene: -
J gene: TRBJ1-1
CDR3 protein: CASIPIQGPNTEAFF
CDR3 DNA: TGTGCCAGTATCCCCATACAGGGCCCGAACACTGAAGCTTTCTTT

V gene: TRBV5-8
clone size: -
D gene: -
J gene: TRBJ2-7
CDR3 protein: CASSLWGEQYF
CDR3 DNA: TGTGCCAGCTCCCTTTGGGGGGAGCAGTACTTC

V gene: TRBV5-1
clone size: few
D gene: TRBD1
J gene: TRBJ1-5
CDR3 protein: CASSPGTGSNQPQHF
CDR3 DNA: TGCGCCAGCAGCCCCGGGACAGGGAGCAATCAGCCCCAGCATTTT

V gene: TRBV6-1
clone size: -
D gene: -
J gene: TRBJ1-4
CDR3 protein: CASRVASVEKLFF
CDR3 DNA: TGTGCCAGCCGGGTGGCGAGCGTTGAAAAACTGTTTTTT

V gene: TRBV29-1
clone size: -
D gene: -
J gene: TRBJ1-5
CDR3 protein: CSAGNREDQPQHF
CDR3 DNA: TGCAGCGCTGGGAACAGGGAGGATCAGCCCCAGCATTTT

V gene: TRBV21-1
clone size: -
D gene: -
J gene: TRBJ2-5
CDR3 protein: CASSKGSGQRETQYF
CDR3 DNA: TGTGCCAGCAGCAAAGGATCCGGACAGAGGGAGACCCAGTACTTC

V gene: TRBV5-1
clone size: -
D gene: TRBD1
J gene: TRBJ2-7
CDR3 protein: CASSWGTGTIYEQYF
CDR3 DNA: TGCGCCAGCAGCTGGGGGACAGGTACAATCTACGAGCAGTACTTC

V gene: TRBV6-1
clone size: -
D gene: -
J gene: TRBJ2-1
CDR3 protein: CASSVGQVFYNEQFF
CDR3 DNA: TGTGCCAGCAGTGTGGGCCAGGTTTTCTACAATGAGCAGTTCTTC

V gene: TRBV7-2
clone size: -
D gene: -
J gene: TRBJ2-2
CDR3 protein: CASSRRGGPTGNTGELFF
CDR3 DNA: TGTGCCAGCAGCCGTCGTGGGGGGCCAACGGGCAACACCGGGGAGCTGTTTTTT

V gene: TRBV6-1
clone size: -
D gene: TRBD2
J gene: TRBJ2-3
CDR3 protein: CASSALAGGPDTQYF
CDR3 DNA: TGTGCCAGCAGCGCCCTAGCGGGAGGGCCAGATACGCAGTATTTT

V gene: TRBV5-8
clone size: -
D gene: -
J gene: TRBJ2-5
CDR3 protein: CASSLVRETQYF
CDR3 DNA: TGTGCCAGCAGCTTGGTTAGGGAGACCCAGTACTTC

V gene: TRBV28
clone size: -
D gene: -
J gene: TRBJ2-7
CDR3 protein: CASSPHQITYEQYF
CDR3 DNA: TGTGCCAGCAGTCCACACCAAATCACATACGAGCAGTACTTC

V gene: TRBV28
clone size: -
D gene: -
J gene: TRBJ1-3
CDR3 protein: CASSLFRGSGNTIYF
CDR3 DNA: TGTGCCAGCAGTTTGTTTCGGGGCTCTGGAAACACCATATATTTT

V gene: TRBV21-1
clone size: -
D gene: -
J gene: TRBJ2-7
CDR3 protein: CASSPSLGNSYEQYF
CDR3 DNA: TGTGCCAGCAGCCCCTCCTTAGGGAACTCCTACGAGCAGTACTTC

V gene: TRBV5-1
clone size: -
D gene: -
J gene: TRBJ2-1
CDR3 protein: CASSLGGQNNEQFF
CDR3 DNA: TGCGCCAGCAGCTTGGGCGGACAGAACAATGAGCAGTTCTTC

V gene: TRBV28
clone size: -
D gene: TRBD2
J gene: TRBJ2-1
CDR3 protein: CASNHGLVYNEQFF
CDR3 DNA: TGTGCCAGCAACCACGGACTAGTTTACAATGAGCAGTTCTTC

V gene: TRBV25-1
clone size: few
D gene: -
J gene: TRBJ1-1
CDR3 protein: CASSERLGGGTEAFF
CDR3 DNA: TGTGCCAGCAGTGAGCGGTTGGGAGGAGGCACTGAAGCTTTCTTT

V gene: TRBV6-5
clone size: -
D gene: -
J gene: TRBJ1-2
CDR3 protein: CASTTAGWGYGYTF
CDR3 DNA: TGTGCCAGCACCACGGCAGGGTGGGGCTATGGCTACACCTTC

V gene: TRBV10-1
clone size: -
D gene: -
J gene: TRBJ2-5
CDR3 protein: CASSAHGRAQETQYF
CDR3 DNA: TGCGCCAGCAGTGCCCACGGCAGGGCTCAAGAGACCCAGTACTTC

V gene: TRBV5-1
clone size: -
D gene: -
J gene: TRBJ1-6
CDR3 protein: CASSRQGAYNSPLHF
CDR3 DNA: TGCGCCAGCAGCAGGCAGGGCGCGTACAATTCACCCCTCCACTTT

V gene: TRBV28
clone size: -
D gene: -
J gene: TRBJ1-3
CDR3 protein: CASSTTGRGSGNTIYF
CDR3 DNA: TGTGCCAGCTCGACCACAGGACGAGGCTCTGGAAACACCATATATTTT

V gene: TRBV28
clone size: -
D gene: -
J gene: TRBJ1-1
CDR3 protein: CASSIRSRYTEAFF
CDR3 DNA: TGTGCCAGCAGCATCCGGTCGCGATACACTGAAGCTTTCTTT

V gene: TRBV19
clone size: -
D gene: -
J gene: TRBJ1-2
CDR3 protein: CASSMVGNYGYTF
CDR3 DNA: TGTGCCAGTAGTATGGTGGGGAACTATGGCTACACCTTC

V gene: TRBV28
clone size: -
D gene: -
J gene: TRBJ2-1
CDR3 protein: CASTSSTWEQFF
CDR3 DNA: TGTGCCAGCACAAGCTCCACATGGGAACAGTTCTTC

V gene: TRBV15
clone size: -
D gene: TRBD1
J gene: TRBJ1-5
CDR3 protein: CATSRDTGGNQPQHF
CDR3 DNA: TGTGCCACCAGCAGAGATACAGGGGGCAATCAGCCCCAGCATTTT

V gene: TRBV28
clone size: -
D gene: TRBD1
J gene: TRBJ2-1
CDR3 protein: CASSSGQERYNEQFF
CDR3 DNA: TGTGCCAGCAGCTCAGGACAGGAGAGATACAATGAGCAGTTCTTC